This TCR beta chain was obtained from a study of technical replicates of blood from a handful of donors. Profiled with immunoSEQ multiplex PCR; TCRdb holds only in-frame clones, not every one. The table lists tens of thousands of clones, 90% to 95% of them singletons. In germline, CDR1 is SGHRS, CDR2 YFSETQ. The CDR3 extends over 15 amino acids. The receptor comes from a human donor in good health. Some clones in this sample may be carry-over from other donors' samples. Source material: T cells isolated from PBMCs. The chain recombines TRBV5-1 with TRBJ2-5; 9 bases line up with TRBD2. The J call may be mistaken, given a closer DNA end match to TRBJ2-7. The CDR3 DNA is TGCGCCAGCAGCCCAAGCGGGGGGAAGTCCTACGAGCAGTACTTC. Encoded protein: CASSPSGGKSYEQYF.